This T cell receptor (beta chain) was identified during a study of regulatory T cells in long-lasting Graves disease. Construction of TCR beta libraries relied on iRepertoire HTBI primers and on Arm-PCR targeting CDR3 regions. MiXCR, run by TCRdb on the multiplex PCR reads, gives a single entry per CDR3 protein. The table has just over 600,000 distinct CDR3 sequences, about 16% seen once. This sample's time point: newly diagnosed GD, antithyroid drugs for less than 3 months. Preparation of the TCR library used RNA extracted from PBMCs. Patients came from an endocrinology department in Xi'an, China. As regards this clonotype: Its antigen is still unknown.

Findings and limits, study-wide: The persistent group shared around 3,000 public clonotypes, more than the 950 to 1,000 shared by new patients.

With 9 bases removed from V and 2 bases from J, the gap between germline ends came to 10 bases. The CDR3 length is 13 residues. Per the germline V gene, CDR1 is LNHNV and CDR2 is YYDKDF (reference sequence). These data were also reused for a study on T cells in Graves' hyperthyroidism and ophthalmopathy.

The receptor comes from a woman younger than 45 with Graves disease. The chain couples TRBV15 to TRBJ2-2; possible D gene TRBD2, 5 bases. Sequenced material: peripheral blood mononuclear cells (PBMCs), taken at new diagnosis, from a patient treated with antithyroid drugs. For the CDR3, the DNA is TGTGCCACGCGGGTCCCCAACACCGGGGAGCTGTTTTTT. Translation: CATRVPNTGELFF.